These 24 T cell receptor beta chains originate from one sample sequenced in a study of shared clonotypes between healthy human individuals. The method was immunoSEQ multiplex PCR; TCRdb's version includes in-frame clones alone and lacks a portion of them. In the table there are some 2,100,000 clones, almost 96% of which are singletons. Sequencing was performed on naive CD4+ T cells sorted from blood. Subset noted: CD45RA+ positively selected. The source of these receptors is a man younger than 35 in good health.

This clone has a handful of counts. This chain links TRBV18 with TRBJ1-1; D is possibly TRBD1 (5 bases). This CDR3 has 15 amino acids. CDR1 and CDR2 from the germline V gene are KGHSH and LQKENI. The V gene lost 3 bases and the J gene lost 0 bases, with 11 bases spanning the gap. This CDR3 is CASSPGTYLNTEAFF. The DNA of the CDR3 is TGTGCCAGCTCACCGGGGACGTATTTGAACACTGAAGCTTTCTTT.

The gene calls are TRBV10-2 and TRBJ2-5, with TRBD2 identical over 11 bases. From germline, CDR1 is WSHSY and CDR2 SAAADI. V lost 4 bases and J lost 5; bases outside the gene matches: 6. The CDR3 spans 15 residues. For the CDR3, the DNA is TGCGCCAGCAGTGGGGCTAGCGGGAGGACGGAGACCCAGTACTTC. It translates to CASSGASGRTETQYF.

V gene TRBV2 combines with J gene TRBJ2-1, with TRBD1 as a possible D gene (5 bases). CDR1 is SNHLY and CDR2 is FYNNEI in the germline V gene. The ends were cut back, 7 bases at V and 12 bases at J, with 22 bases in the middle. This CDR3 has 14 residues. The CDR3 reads CASNGPVLGTGQFF. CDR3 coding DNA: TGTGCCAGCAACGGGCCCGTTCTGGGTACAGGGCAGTTCTTC.

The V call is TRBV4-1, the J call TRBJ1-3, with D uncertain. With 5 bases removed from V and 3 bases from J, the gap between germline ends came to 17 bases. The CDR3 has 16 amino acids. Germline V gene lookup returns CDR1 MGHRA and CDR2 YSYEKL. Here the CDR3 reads CASSITGPNNGNTIYF. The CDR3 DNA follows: TGCGCCAGCAGCATTACCGGGCCTAATAATGGAAACACCATATATTTT.

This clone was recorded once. The CDR3 spells CASSSGLAGTSSYEQYF. CDR3 in DNA: TGCGCCAGCAGCTCGGGACTAGCGGGGACCTCCTCCTACGAGCAGTACTTC. V usage is TRBV5-1 and J usage is TRBJ2-7, with 13 bases aligning to TRBD2. Germline CDR1 reads SGHRS; CDR2 reads YFSETQ. This CDR3 region has 17 residues. With 3 bases clipped from V and 0 bases from J, the junction kept 6 bases outside the gene matches.

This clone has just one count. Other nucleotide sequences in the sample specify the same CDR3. The CDR3 protein is CASSIVRVGNTEAFF. CDR3 nucleotide sequence: TGTGCCAGTAGTATAGTCCGGGTGGGGAACACTGAAGCTTTCTTT. The chain uses TRBV19 and TRBJ1-1, with D unclear. The V gene's germline CDR1 is LNHDA and CDR2 SQIVND (reference sequence). The CDR3 covers 15 residues. The V and J ends lost 1 base and 1 base respectively, with 10 bases between them.

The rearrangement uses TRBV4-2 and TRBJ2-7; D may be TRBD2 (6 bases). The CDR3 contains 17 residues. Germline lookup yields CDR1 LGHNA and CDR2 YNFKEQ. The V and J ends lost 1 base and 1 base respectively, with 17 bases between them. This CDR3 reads CASSQAGARGESYEQYF. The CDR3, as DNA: TGTGCCAGCAGCCAAGCCGGAGCGCGGGGCGAATCCTACGAGCAGTACTTC.

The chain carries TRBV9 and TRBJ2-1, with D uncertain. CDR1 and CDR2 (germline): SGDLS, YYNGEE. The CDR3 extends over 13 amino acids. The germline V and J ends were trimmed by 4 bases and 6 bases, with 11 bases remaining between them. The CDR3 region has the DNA TGTGCCAGCAGCCCAAAAGATGGCAATGAGCAGTTCTTC. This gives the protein CASSPKDGNEQFF.

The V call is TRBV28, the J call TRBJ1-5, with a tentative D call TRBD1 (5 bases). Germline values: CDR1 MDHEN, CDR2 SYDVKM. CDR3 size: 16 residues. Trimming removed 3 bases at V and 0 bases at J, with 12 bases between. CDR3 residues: CASSLWGPGSNQPQHF. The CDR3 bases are TGTGCCAGCAGTTTGTGGGGACCGGGTAGCAATCAGCCCCAGCATTTT.

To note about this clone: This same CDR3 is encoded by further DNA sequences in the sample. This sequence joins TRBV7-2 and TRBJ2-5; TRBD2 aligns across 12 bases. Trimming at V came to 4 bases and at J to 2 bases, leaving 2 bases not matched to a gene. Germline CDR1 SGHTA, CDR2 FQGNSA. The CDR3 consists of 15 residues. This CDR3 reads CASSSGLAGQETQYF. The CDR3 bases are TGTGCCAGCAGCTCGGGACTAGCGGGTCAAGAGACCCAGTACTTC.

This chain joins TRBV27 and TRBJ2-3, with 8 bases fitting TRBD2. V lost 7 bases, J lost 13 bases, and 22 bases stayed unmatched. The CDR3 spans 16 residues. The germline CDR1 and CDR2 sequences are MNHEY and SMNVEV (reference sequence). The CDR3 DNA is TGTGCCAGCACCCTACTAGCGGCCGAAGGGAGGTTGATGGAGTATTTT. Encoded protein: CASTLLAAEGRLMEYF.

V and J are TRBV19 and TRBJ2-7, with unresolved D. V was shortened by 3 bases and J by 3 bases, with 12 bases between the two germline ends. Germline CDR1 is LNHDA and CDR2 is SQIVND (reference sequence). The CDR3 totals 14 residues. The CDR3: CASSINHVLYEQYF. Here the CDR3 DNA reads TGTGCCAGTAGTATTAACCATGTCCTCTACGAGCAGTACTTC.

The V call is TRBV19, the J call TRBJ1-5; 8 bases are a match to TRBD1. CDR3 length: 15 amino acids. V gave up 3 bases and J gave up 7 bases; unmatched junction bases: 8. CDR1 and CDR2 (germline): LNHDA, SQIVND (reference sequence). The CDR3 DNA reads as TGTGCCAGTAGTATGGGGCAGGGGGCCTTACAGCCCCAGCATTTT. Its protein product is CASSMGQGALQPQHF.

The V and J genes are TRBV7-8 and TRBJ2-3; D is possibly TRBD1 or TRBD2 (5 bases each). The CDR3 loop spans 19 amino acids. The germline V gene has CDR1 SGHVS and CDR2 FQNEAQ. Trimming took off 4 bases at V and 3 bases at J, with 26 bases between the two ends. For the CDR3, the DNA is TGTGCCAGCAGCTCAGCTGGGGGATCCGGTCGATGGGGTACAGATACGCAGTATTTT. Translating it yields CASSSAGGSGRWGTDTQYF.

The CDR3 loop reads CASTGRLAGVNEQFF. The CDR3 nucleotides are TGTGCCAGCACTGGACGGCTAGCGGGAGTTAATGAGCAGTTCTTC. The chain couples TRBV2 to TRBJ2-1, with 10 bases that match TRBD2. Germline-derived CDR1 and CDR2 are SNHLY and FYNNEI. Trimming cost V 7 bases and J 7 bases; bases outside gene matches: 10. The CDR3 extends over 15 amino acids.

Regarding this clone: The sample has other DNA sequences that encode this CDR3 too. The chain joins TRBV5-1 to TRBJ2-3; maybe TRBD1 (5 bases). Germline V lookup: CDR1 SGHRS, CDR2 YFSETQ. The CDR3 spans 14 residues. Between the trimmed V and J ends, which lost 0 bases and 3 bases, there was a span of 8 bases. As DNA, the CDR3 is TGCGCCAGCAGCTTGGGGGGCGTAACAGATACGCAGTATTTT. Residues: CASSLGGVTDTQYF. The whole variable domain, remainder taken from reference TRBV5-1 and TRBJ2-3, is KAGVTQTPRYLIKTRGQQVTLSCSPISGHRSVSWYQQTPGQGLQFLFEYFSETQRNKGNFPGRFSGRQFSNSRSEMNVSTLELGDSALYLCASSLGGVTDTQYFGPGTRLTVL.

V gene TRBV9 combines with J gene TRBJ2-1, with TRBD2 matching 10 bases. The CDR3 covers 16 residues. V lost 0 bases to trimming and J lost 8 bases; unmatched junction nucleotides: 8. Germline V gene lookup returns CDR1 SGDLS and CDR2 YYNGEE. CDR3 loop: CASSVASGGSFDEQFF. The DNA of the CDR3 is TGTGCCAGCAGCGTAGCTAGCGGGGGTAGTTTCGATGAGCAGTTCTTC.

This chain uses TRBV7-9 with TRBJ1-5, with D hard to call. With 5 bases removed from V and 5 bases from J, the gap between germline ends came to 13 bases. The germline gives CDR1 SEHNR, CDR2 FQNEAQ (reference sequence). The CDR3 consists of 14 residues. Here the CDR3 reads CASSHPPAHQPQHF. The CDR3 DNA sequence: TGTGCCAGCAGCCACCCCCCGGCCCATCAGCCCCAGCATTTT.

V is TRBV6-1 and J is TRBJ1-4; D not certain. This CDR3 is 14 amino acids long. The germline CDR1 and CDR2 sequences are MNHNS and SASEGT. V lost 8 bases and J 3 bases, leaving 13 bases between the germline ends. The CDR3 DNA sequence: TGTGCCAGCGGCCACCCGGGTGCTAATGAAAAACTGTTTTTT. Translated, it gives CASGHPGANEKLFF.

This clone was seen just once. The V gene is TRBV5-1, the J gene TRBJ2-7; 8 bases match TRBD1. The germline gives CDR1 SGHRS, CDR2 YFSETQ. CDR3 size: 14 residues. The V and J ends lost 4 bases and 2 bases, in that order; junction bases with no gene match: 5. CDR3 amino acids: CASSETGQAYEQYF. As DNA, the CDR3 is TGCGCCAGCAGCGAAACGGGACAGGCCTACGAGCAGTACTTC.

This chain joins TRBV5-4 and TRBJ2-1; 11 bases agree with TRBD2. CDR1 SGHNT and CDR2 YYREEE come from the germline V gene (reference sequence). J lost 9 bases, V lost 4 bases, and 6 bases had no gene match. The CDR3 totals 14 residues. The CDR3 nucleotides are TGTGCCAGCAGCCGACTAGCGGGATTTACTGAGCAGTTCTTC. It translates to CASSRLAGFTEQFF.

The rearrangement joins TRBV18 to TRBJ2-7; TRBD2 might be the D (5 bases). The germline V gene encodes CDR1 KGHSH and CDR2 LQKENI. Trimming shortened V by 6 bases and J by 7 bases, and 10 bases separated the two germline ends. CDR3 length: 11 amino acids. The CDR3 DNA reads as TGTGCCAGCTCGGGTGGGAGAGAGCAGTACTTC. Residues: CASSGGREQYF.

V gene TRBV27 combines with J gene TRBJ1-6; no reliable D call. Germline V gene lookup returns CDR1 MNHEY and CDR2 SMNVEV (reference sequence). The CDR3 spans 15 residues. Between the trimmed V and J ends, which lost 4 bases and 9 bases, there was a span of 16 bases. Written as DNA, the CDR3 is TGTGCCAGCAGTTCTGTGACCCTAGGGAGTTCACCCCTCCACTTT. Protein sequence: CASSSVTLGSSPLHF.

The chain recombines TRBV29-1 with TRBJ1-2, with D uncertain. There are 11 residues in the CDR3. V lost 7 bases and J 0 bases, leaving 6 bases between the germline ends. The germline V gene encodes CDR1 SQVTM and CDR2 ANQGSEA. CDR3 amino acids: CSAQTNYGYTF. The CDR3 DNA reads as TGCAGCGCCCAAACTAACTATGGCTACACCTTC. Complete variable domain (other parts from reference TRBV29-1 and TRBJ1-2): SAVISQKPSRDICQRGTSLTIQCQVDSQVTMMFWYRQQPGQSLTLIATANQGSEATYESGFVIDKFPISRPNLTFSTLTVSNMSPEDSSIYLCSAQTNYGYTFGSGTRLTVV.